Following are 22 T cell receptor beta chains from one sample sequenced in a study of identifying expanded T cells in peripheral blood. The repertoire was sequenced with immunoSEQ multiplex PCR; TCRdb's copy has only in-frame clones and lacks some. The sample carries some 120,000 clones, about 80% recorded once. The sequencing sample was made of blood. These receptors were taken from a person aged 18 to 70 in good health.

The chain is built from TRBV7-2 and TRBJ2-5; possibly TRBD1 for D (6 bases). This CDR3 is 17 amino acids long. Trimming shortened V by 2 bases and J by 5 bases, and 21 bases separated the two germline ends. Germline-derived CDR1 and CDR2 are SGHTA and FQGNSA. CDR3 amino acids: CASSLFRGGRVDETQYF. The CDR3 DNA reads TGTGCCAGCAGCTTATTTCGAGGGGGTAGGGTAGACGAGACCCAGTACTTC.

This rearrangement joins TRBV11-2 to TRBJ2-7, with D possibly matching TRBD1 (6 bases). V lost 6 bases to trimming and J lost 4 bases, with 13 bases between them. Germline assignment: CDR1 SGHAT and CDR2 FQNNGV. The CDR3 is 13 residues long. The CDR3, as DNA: TGTGCCAGCAGACCAACGACAGGATACGAGCAGTACTTC. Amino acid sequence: CASRPTTGYEQYF. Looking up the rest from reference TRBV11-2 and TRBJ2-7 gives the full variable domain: EAGVAQSPRYKIIEKRQSVAFWCNPISGHATLYWYQQILGQGPKLLIQFQNNGVVDDSQLPKDRFSAERLKGVDSTLKIQPAKLEDSAVYLCASRPTTGYEQYFGPGTRLTVT.

The CDR3 loop reads CSGHAWETQYF. The CDR3 DNA sequence: TGCAGCGGCCACGCCTGGGAGACCCAGTACTTC. The chain couples TRBV29-1 to TRBJ2-5; D remains unclear. V lost 7 bases to trimming and J lost 5 bases, with 11 bases between them. Germline lookup yields CDR1 SQVTM and CDR2 ANQGSEA. This CDR3 contains 11 residues.

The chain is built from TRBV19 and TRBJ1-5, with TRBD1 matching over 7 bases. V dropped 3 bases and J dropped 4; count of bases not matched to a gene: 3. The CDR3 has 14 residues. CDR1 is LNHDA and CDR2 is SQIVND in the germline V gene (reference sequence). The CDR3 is CASSIDRENQPQHF. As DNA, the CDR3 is TGTGCCAGTAGTATTGACAGGGAGAATCAGCCCCAGCATTTT.

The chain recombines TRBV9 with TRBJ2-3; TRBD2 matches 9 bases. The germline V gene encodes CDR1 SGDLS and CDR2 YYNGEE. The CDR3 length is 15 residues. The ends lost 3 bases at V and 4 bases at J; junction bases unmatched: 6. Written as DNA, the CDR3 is TGTGCCAGCAGCGATAGCGGGGGCCCCCCAGATACGCAGTATTTT. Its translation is CASSDSGGPPDTQYF.

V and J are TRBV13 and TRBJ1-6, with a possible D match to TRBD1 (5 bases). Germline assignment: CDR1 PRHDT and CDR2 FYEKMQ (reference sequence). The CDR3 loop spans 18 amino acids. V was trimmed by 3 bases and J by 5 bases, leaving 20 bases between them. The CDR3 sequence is CASSFSGRGKLDNSPLHF. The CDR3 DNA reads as TGTGCCAGCAGCTTTTCCGGAAGGGGCAAGCTGGATAATTCACCCCTCCACTTT.

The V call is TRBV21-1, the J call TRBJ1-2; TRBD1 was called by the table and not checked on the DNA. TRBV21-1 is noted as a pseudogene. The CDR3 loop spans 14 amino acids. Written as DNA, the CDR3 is TGTGCCAGCACCTCCAGGGGGTGCAACTATGGCTACACCTTC. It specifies CASTSRGCNYGYTF.

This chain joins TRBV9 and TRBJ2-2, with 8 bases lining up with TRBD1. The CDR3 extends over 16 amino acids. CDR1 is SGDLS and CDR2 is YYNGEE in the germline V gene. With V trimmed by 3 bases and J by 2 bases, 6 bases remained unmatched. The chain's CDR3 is CASSAPTGANTGELFF. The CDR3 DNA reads TGTGCCAGCAGCGCGCCGACAGGGGCCAACACCGGGGAGCTGTTTTTT.

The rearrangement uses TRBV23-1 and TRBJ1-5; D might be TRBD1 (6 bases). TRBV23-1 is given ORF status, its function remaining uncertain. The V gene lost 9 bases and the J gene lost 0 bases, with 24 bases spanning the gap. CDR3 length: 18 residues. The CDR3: CASTLSGEGHYSNQPQHF. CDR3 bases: TGCGCCAGTACCCTCTCAGGGGAGGGCCATTATAGCAATCAGCCCCAGCATTTT.

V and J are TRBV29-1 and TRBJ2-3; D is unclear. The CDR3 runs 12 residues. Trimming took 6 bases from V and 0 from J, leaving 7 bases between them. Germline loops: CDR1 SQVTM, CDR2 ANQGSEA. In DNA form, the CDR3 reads TGCAGCGTCTCTTCGAGCACAGATACGCAGTATTTT. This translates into CSVSSSTDTQYF.

CDR3 bases: TGCGCCAGCAGCTATAGCCCGGGGGGCGGGACTAGTCAGAATGAGCAGTTCTTC. Translated, it gives CASSYSPGGGTSQNEQFF. The rearrangement links TRBV4-3 to TRBJ2-1, with 8 bases that match TRBD2. J lost 7 bases, V lost 5 bases, and 19 bases had no gene match. Germline values: CDR1 LGHNA, CDR2 YSLEER. This CDR3 comprises 18 residues.

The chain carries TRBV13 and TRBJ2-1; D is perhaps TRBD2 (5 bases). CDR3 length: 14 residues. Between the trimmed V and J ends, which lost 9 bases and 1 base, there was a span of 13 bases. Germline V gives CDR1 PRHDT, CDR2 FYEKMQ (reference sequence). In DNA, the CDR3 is TGTGCCAGTGGTAGAGGGAGATCCTACAATGAGCAGTTCTTC. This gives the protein CASGRGRSYNEQFF.

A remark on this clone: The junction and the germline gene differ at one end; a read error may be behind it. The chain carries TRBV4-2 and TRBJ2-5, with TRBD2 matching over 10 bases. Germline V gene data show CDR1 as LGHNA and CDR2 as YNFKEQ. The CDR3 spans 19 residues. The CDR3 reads CASSRFLNLAGALEENQYF. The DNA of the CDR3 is TGTGCCAGCAGCCGATTCCTCAATCTAGCGGGGGCGTTAGAAGAGAACCAGTACTTC.

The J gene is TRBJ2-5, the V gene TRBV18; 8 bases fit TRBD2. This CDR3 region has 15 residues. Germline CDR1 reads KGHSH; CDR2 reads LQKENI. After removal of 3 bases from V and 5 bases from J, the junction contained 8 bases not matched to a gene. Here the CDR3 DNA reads TGTGCCAGCTCACCGGGACTAGATAAAGGCGAGACCCAGTACTTC. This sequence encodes CASSPGLDKGETQYF.

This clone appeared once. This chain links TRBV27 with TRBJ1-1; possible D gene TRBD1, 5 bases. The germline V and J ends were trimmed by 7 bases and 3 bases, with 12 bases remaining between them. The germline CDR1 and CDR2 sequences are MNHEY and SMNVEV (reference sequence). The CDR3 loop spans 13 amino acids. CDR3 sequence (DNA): TGTGCCAGCACTTCCGGGGCCTACACTGAAGCTTTCTTT. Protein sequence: CASTSGAYTEAFF.

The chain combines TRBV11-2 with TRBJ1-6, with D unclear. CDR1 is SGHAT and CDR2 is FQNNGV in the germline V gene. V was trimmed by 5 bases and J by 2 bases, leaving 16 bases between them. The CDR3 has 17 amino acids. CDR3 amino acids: CASSLRSRRPYNSPLHF. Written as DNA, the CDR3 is TGTGCCAGCAGCCTTCGGTCCCGACGGCCCTATAATTCACCCCTCCACTTT.

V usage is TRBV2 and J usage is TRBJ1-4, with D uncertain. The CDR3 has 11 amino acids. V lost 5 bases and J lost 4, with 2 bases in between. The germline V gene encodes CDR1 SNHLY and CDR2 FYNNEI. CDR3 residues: CASSYNEKLFF. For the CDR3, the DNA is TGTGCCAGCAGTTATAATGAAAAACTGTTTTTT.

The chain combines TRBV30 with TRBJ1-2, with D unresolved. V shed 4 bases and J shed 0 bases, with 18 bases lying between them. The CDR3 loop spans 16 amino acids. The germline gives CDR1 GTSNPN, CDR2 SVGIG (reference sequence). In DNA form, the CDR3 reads TGTGCCTGGAAGACAATCGCAGACCATACTAACTATGGCTACACCTTC. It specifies CAWKTIADHTNYGYTF. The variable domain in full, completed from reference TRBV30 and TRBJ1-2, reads SQTIHQWPATLVQPVGSPLSLECTVEGTSNPNLYWYRQAAGRGLQLLFYSVGIGQISSEVPQNLSASRPQDRQFILSSKKLLLSDSGFYLCAWKTIADHTNYGYTFGSGTRLTVV.

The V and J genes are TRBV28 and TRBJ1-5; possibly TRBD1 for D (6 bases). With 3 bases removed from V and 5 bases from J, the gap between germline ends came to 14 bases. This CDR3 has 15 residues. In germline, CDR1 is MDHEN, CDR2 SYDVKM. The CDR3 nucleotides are TGTGCCAGCAGTTTCGCAGGGGCGCGGGATCAGCCCCAGCATTTT. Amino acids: CASSFAGARDQPQHF.

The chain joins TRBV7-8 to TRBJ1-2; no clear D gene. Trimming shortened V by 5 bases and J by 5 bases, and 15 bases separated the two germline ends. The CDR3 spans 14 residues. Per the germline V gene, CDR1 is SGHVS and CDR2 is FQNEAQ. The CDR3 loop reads CASSLGQALYGYTF. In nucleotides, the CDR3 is TGTGCCAGCAGCCTAGGGCAGGCGCTATATGGCTACACCTTC.

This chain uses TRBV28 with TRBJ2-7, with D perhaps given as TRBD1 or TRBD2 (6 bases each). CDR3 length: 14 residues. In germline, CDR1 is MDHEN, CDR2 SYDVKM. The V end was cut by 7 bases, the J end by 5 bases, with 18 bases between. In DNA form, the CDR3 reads TGTGCCAGCACCCACGGGGGCAGGGTCCACGAGCAGTACTTC. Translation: CASTHGGRVHEQYF.

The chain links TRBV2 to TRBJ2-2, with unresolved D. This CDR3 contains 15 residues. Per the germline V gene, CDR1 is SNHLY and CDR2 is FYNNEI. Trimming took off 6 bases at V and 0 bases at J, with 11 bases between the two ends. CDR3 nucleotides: TGTGCCAGCAGCCTGGACGCACCGAACACCGGGGAGCTGTTTTTT. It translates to CASSLDAPNTGELFF.